The next 8 T cell receptor beta chains were all read from a single sample in a study of T-cell memory formation after mild COVID-19. TCRdb independently ran MiXCR on the 5' RACE reads; one entry per CDR3 protein. Here the sample spans 110,000 to 150,000 distinct CDR3 sequences, about 25% being singletons. Sample: PBMCs or a T cell subset sorted from them (not recorded which). The receptors were sampled from an adult woman who had mild COVID-19 (a few samples of this study predate the infection). Cell type and time point are not known.

The chain joins TRBV24-1 to TRBJ2-2; D gene unclear. The V end was cut by 5 bases, the J end by 0 bases, with 6 bases between. The CDR3 contains 14 residues. The germline V gene encodes CDR1 KGHDR and CDR2 SFDVKD. CDR3 amino acids: CATSAAANTGELFF. CDR3 nucleotides: TGTGCCACCAGTGCTGCAGCGAACACCGGGGAGCTGTTTTTT.

The chain employs TRBV6-6 and TRBJ2-7; no reliable D call. CDR3 length: 13 residues. V was clipped by 3 bases and J by 6 bases, with 12 bases between them. Germline V gives CDR1 MNHNY, CDR2 SVGAGI (reference sequence). The CDR3 is CASSYWAVIEQYF. The CDR3 DNA is TGTGCCAGCAGTTATTGGGCAGTTATCGAGCAGTACTTC.

This clonotype was counted only a few times. V is TRBV6-1 and J is TRBJ2-7; 9 positions agree with TRBD2. The V segment lost 1 base and the J segment 2 bases; nucleotides outside the gene matches: 3. Germline lookup yields CDR1 MNHNS and CDR2 SASEGT. This CDR3 has 15 residues. CDR3 amino acids: CASSEVAGATYEQYF. For the CDR3, the DNA is TGTGCCAGCAGTGAAGTAGCGGGAGCTACCTACGAGCAGTACTTC.

This clonotype was recorded only once. The V call is TRBV15, the J call TRBJ1-6; 8 positions agree with TRBD1. CDR3 length: 13 residues. The junction had 3 bases not matched to a gene; V was cut back by 7 bases and J by 7 bases. Germline V gives CDR1 LNHNV, CDR2 YYDKDF (reference sequence). In DNA form, the CDR3 reads TGTGCCACCAAGGACAGGGACAATTCACCCCTCCACTTT. Protein: CATKDRDNSPLHF.

This clonotype has a handful of counts. V is TRBV5-1 and J is TRBJ2-3, with 7 bases lining up with TRBD2. The CDR3 length is 16 residues. The ends lost 0 bases at V and 2 bases at J; junction bases unmatched: 6. Germline-derived CDR1 and CDR2 are SGHRS and YFSETQ. The CDR3 loop is CASSLAREAVTDTQYF. The CDR3 DNA follows: TGCGCCAGCAGCTTGGCACGGGAGGCGGTCACAGATACGCAGTATTTT.

This clonotype has more than one count but fewer than ten. The chain links TRBV12-3 or TRBV12-4 to TRBJ1-1; D uncertain. CDR3 length: 15 amino acids. The germline V and J ends were trimmed by 5 bases and 3 bases, with 16 bases remaining between them. The CDR3 loop is CASSLSGGQDTEAFF. CDR3 DNA: TGTGCCAGCAGTCTGAGTGGAGGGCAAGACACTGAAGCTTTCTTT.

This clonotype was observed a handful of times. Germline and junction disagree at one end, which may indicate a read error. This chain links TRBV20-1 with TRBJ1-1; D remains ambiguous. From germline, CDR1 is DFQATT and CDR2 SNEGSKA (reference sequence). CDR3 length: 12 amino acids. In nucleotides, the CDR3 is TGCAGTGCTGGAACGTCGAACTCTGAAGCTTTCTTT. It yields the protein CSAGTSNSEAFF.

This clonotype was detected a few times. The genes are TRBV6-5 and TRBJ1-5; TRBD1 agrees at 9 bases. This CDR3 comprises 15 residues. CDR1 is MNHEY and CDR2 is SVGAGI in the germline V gene. With 5 bases clipped from V and 2 bases from J, the junction kept 4 bases outside the gene matches. The CDR3 sequence: CASSPQGAGNQPQHF. CDR3 DNA sequence: TGTGCCAGCAGTCCACAGGGGGCTGGCAATCAGCCCCAGCATTTT.